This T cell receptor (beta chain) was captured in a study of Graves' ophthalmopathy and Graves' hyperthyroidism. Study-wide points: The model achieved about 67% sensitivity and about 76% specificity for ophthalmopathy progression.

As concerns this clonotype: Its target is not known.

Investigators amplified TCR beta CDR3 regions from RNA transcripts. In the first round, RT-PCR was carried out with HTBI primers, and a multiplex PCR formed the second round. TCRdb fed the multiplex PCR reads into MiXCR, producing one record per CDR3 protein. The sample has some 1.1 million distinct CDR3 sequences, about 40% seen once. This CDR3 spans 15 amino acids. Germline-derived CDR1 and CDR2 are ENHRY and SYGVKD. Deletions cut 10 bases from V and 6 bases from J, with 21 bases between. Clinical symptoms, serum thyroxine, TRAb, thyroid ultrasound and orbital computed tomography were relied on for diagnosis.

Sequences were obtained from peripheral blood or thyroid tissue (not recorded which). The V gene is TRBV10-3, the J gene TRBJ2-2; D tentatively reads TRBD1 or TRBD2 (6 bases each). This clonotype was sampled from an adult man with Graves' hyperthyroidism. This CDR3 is CASKQQGLRAGELFF. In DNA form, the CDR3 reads TGTGCCAGCAAGCAACAGGGACTCAGGGCCGGGGAGCTGTTTTTT.